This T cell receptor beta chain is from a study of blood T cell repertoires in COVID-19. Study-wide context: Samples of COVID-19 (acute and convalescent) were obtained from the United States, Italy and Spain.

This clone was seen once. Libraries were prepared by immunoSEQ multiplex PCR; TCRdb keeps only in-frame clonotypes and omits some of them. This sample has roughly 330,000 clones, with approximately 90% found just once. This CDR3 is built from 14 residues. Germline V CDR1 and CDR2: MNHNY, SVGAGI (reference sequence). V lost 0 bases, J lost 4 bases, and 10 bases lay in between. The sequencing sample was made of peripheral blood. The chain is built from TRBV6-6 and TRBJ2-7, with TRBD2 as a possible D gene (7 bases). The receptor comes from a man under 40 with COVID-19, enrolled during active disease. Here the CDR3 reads CASSYSEGGYEQYF. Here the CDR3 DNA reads TGTGCCAGCAGTTACTCGGAGGGGGGGTACGAGCAGTACTTC.